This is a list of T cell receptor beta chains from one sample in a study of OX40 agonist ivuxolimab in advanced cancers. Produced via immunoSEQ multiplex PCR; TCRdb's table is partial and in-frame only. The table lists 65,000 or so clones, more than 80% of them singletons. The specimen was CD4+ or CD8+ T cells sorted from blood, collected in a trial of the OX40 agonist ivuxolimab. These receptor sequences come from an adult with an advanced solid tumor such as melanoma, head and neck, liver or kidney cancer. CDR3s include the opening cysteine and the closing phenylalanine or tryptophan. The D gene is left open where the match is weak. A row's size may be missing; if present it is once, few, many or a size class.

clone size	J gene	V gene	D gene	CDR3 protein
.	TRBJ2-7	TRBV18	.	CASSPERREQYF
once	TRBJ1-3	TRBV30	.	CAWTRGLGGRGSGNTIYF
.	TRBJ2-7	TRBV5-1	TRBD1	CASSDNWDSSYEQYF
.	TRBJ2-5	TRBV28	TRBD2	CASSPEWRGTQETQYF
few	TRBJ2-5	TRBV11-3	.	CASSLDVQTQYF
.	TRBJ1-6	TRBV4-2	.	CASSRPGPRGSPLHF
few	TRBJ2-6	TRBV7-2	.	CASSFYGANVLTF
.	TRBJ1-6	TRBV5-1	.	CASSLGGGPNSPLHF
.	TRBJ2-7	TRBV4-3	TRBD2	CASSQDTGLAGYEQYF
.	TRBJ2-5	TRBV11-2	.	CASSSQGQETQYF
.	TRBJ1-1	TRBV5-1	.	CASSLIGDGTEAFF
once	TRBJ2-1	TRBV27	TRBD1	CASSRLGQSYNEQFF
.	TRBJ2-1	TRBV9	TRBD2	CASSETSGNEQFF
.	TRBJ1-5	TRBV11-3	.	CASSLGDQPQHF
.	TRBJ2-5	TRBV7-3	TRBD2	CASSTTSGETQYF
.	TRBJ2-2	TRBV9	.	CATVPGTRNTGELFF
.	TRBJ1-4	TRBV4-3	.	CASSQGAERSEKLFF
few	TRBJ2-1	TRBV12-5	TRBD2	CASGSTGTSGDYNEQFF
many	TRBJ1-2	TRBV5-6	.	CASSGDNLYGYTF
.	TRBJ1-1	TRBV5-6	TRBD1	CASSFAGGDKRAFF
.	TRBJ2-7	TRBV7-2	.	CASSLGAGQLSYEQYF